One T cell receptor (beta chain) is described in this entry. The data were obtained in a study of blood T cell repertoires in COVID-19. Study summary: Samples came from the United States, Italy and Spain, spanning acute and convalescent COVID-19. In each case, the material was cDNA or gDNA derived from T cells, B-cell-depleted T cells, or PBMCs.

In the source study's methods: Nucleated cell counts were estimated from reference gene primer amplification. The assay was immunoSEQ multiplex PCR, and TCRdb's table has in-frame clones only and misses some. The V and J calls and clone size were taken over from that table, and D and trimming were inferred from the DNA. The sample holds tens of thousands of clones, 88% seen once. The CDR3 consists of 11 residues. Between the trimmed V and J ends, which lost 6 bases and 7 bases, there was a span of 8 bases. The chain has TRBV12-3 or TRBV12-4 and TRBJ2-3; D is undetermined. The TCR sequence derives from a human donor in a cohort sampled during active COVID-19. The sample consisted of peripheral blood. CDR3 protein: CASSLSYTQYF. Written as DNA, the CDR3 is TGTGCCAGCAGCTTGTCCTATACGCAGTATTTT.